The entry below describes one T cell receptor (beta chain). As yet, its antigen is unknown. In each case, RNA was isolated and then reverse transcribed into cDNA as the sequencing template. Clones were read by immunoSEQ multiplex PCR, and TCRdb kept only the in-frame ones, dropping some. The repertoire holds some 170,000 clones, about 61% seen once, with 16% in the top ten. This record belongs to a study of CD8+ T cells in alopecia areata. Study results and limitations: Many expanded lesional clones stayed in scalp and blood while on tofacitinib.

Treatment indicated: oral pan-JAK inhibitor, 5-10 mg twice daily. Trimming removed 3 bases from V and 4 bases from J, with 16 bases in between. This CDR3 has 15 residues. Germline V gives CDR1 LNHDA, CDR2 SQIVND (reference sequence). The source is a human donor with alopecia areata. The chain uses TRBV19 and TRBJ2-7; D tentatively reads TRBD1 or TRBD2 (5 bases each). This specimen consisted of CD4+ T cells sorted from blood, obtained between weeks 55 and 65, from a patient treated with tofacitinib. The CDR3: CASSMGQSGSYEQYF. The CDR3 DNA reads TGTGCCAGTAGTATGGGGCAGTCGGGGTCTTACGAGCAGTACTTC.